Reported below is one T cell receptor beta chain. The target antigen is unknown. The data stem from a study of CD8 T cells in ankylosing spondylitis. Study observations and caveats: Past studies reported some motif variants in reactive arthritis synovial fluid and blood. Significantly higher representation of disease-linked clones was reported for matched ankylosing spondylitis synovial fluid. Made up of about eight highly homologous variants, a TCR beta motif appeared characteristic of ankylosing spondylitis blood.

The CDR3 runs to 15 residues. CDR1 and CDR2 (germline): LGHDT, YNNKEL (reference sequence). V dropped 6 bases and J dropped 6 bases, with 17 bases sitting between them. As the method for making TCR beta libraries, quantitative 5'-RACE with molecular barcodes was used. TCRdb fed the 5' RACE reads into MiXCR, producing one record per CDR3 protein. The sample holds about 540,000 distinct CDR3 sequences; roughly 13% are singletons and the top ten take 6.8%. The sequence was collected from a male donor with ankylosing spondylitis. The genes are TRBV3-1 and TRBJ1-4, with D uncertain. Sequencing was carried out using blood, either unsorted or a sorted T cell fraction (not recorded which). The CDR3 DNA reads as TGTGCCAGCAGTCCGTCGGTCCTCGGGTATGAAAAACTGTTTTTT. It codes for CASSPSVLGYEKLFF.